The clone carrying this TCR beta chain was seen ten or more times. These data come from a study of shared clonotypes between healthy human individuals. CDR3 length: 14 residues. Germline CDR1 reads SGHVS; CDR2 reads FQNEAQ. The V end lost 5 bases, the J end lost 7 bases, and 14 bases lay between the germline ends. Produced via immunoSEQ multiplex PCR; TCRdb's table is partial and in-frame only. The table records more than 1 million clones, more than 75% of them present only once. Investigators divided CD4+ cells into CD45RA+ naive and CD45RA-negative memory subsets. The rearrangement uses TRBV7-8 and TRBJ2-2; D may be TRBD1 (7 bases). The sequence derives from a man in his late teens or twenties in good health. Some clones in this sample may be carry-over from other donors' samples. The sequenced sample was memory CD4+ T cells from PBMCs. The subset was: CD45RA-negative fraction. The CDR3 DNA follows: TGTGCCAGCAGCCGTCGACAGGGAGGCGGGGAGCTGTTTTTT. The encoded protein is CASSRRQGGGELFF.